Presented here are 13 T cell receptor beta chains from one specimen sequenced in a study of shared clonotypes between healthy human individuals. Sequencing used immunoSEQ multiplex PCR; TCRdb keeps in-frame clones, though not all of them. This repertoire shows roughly 2.2 million clones, roughly 93% found once; its top ten account for 0.39%. The sequencing sample was made of naive CD4+ T cells from PBMCs. The subset denotes: CD45RA+ positively selected. Every receptor here comes from a man aged 18 to 29 in good health. Some clones in this sample may be carry-over from other donors' samples.

The chain links TRBV14 to TRBJ2-7; TRBD2 might be the D (6 bases). Germline CDR1 is SGHDN and CDR2 is FVKESK. The CDR3 runs to 15 residues. The V end lost 0 bases, the J end lost 8 bases, and 17 bases lay between the germline ends. In DNA, the CDR3 is TGTGCCAGCAGCCAAGATTGGTCGGGTCGGGGGAAGCAGTACTTC. Its translation: CASSQDWSGRGKQYF.

The chain uses TRBV7-2 and TRBJ2-5; D remains ambiguous. The length of the CDR3 is 13 residues. The germline CDR1 and CDR2 sequences are SGHTA and FQGNSA. Trimming shortened V by 2 bases and J by 3 bases, and 7 bases separated the two germline ends. The CDR3 loop reads CASSLWAEETQYF. The CDR3 DNA reads TGTGCCAGCAGCTTATGGGCGGAAGAGACCCAGTACTTC.

The rearrangement uses TRBV7-9 and TRBJ2-7, with D perhaps TRBD2 (5 bases). The germline V and J ends were trimmed by 1 base and 5 bases, with 15 bases remaining between them. Germline lookup yields CDR1 SEHNR and CDR2 FQNEAQ (reference sequence). CDR3 size: 15 residues. The CDR3 loop reads CASSLGVSSPHEQYF. DNA for the CDR3: TGTGCCAGCAGCTTAGGGGTCTCTAGCCCCCACGAGCAGTACTTC.

The chain couples TRBV5-1 to TRBJ2-5; D gene uncertain. Looked up from germline, CDR1 is SGHRS and CDR2 is YFSETQ. V dropped 0 bases and J dropped 5 bases, with 11 bases sitting between them. CDR3 length equals 14 residues. CDR3 sequence reads: CASSLDGVGETQYF. CDR3 DNA: TGCGCCAGCAGCTTGGATGGAGTCGGGGAGACCCAGTACTTC.

The rearrangement joins TRBV19 to TRBJ2-2; no definite D call. CDR3 length equals 14 residues. Germline CDR1 reads LNHDA; CDR2 reads SQIVND (reference sequence). The ends were cut back, 7 bases at V and 0 bases at J, with 9 bases in the middle. CDR3 DNA: TGTGCCAGTAATGCAGGAGCGAACACCGGGGAGCTGTTTTTT. Amino acids: CASNAGANTGELFF. Full variable domain (rest looked up from reference TRBV19 and TRBJ2-2): DGGITQSPKYLFRKEGQNVTLSCEQNLNHDAMYWYRQDPGQGLRLIYYSQIVNDFQKGDIAEGYSVSREKKESFPLTVTSAQKNPTAFYLCASNAGANTGELFFGEGSRLTVL.

The chain joins TRBV18 to TRBJ2-7; TRBD2 agrees at 13 bases. Germline V gene data show CDR1 as KGHSH and CDR2 as LQKENI. The CDR3 totals 17 residues. V lost 6 bases to trimming and J lost 1 base; unmatched junction nucleotides: 9. Written as DNA, the CDR3 is TGTGCCAGCTCGCGGGGAGGGACTAGCGGGACATCCTACGAGCAGTACTTC. Protein sequence: CASSRGGTSGTSYEQYF.

The J gene is TRBJ1-5, the V gene TRBV2; 7 bases fit TRBD1. CDR1 and CDR2 (germline): SNHLY, FYNNEI. V dropped 5 bases and J dropped 6; count of bases not matched to a gene: 7. There are 14 residues in the CDR3. The CDR3, as DNA: TGTGCCAGCAGTATGACAGGGTTTACTCAGCCCCAGCATTTT. Its protein product is CASSMTGFTQPQHF.

CDR3 region: CASSSGQGPISNQPQHF. CDR3 nucleotides: TGTGCCAGCAGCTCGGGACAGGGACCTATTAGCAATCAGCCCCAGCATTTT. V usage is TRBV5-8 and J usage is TRBJ1-5; TRBD1 matches at 9 bases. The CDR3 has 17 residues. Germline V gene sequence: CDR1 SGHTS, CDR2 YDEGEE. J lost 0 bases, V lost 3 bases, and 7 bases had no gene match.

CDR3 bases: TGTGCGACCGGCTCCATTTCGGGTGGCTACACCTTC. It translates to CATGSISGGYTF. V is TRBV7-3 and J is TRBJ1-2; D is undetermined. The CDR3 spans 12 residues. Germline assignment: CDR1 SGHTA and CDR2 FQGTGA.

The chain employs TRBV7-8 and TRBJ2-5, with D uncertain. Germline V gene lookup returns CDR1 SGHVS and CDR2 FQNEAQ. Trimming removed 3 bases from V and 4 bases from J, with 6 bases in between. The CDR3 extends over 12 amino acids. The DNA of the CDR3 is TGTGCCAGCAGCTTGCTGTCAGAGACCCAGTACTTC. Its translation is CASSLLSETQYF.

The CDR3 DNA reads TGTGCCAGCAGCCCCGGGACACACACAGATACGCAGTATTTT. Its translation: CASSPGTHTDTQYF. The gene calls are TRBV11-3 and TRBJ2-3; weak D call: TRBD1 (6 bases). CDR1 is SGHNT and CDR2 is YENEEA in the germline V gene. The length of the CDR3 is 14 residues. Deletions cut 5 bases from V and 2 bases from J, with 11 bases between.

V is TRBV2 and J is TRBJ2-7; a possible D gene is TRBD2 (5 bases). The CDR3 totals 11 residues. Trimming removed 7 bases at V and 7 bases at J, with 11 bases between. Germline V gives CDR1 SNHLY, CDR2 FYNNEI. In DNA, the CDR3 is TGTGCCAGCAAGAGGGTGCGGGAGCAGTACTTC. The encoded protein is CASKRVREQYF.

The V call is TRBV20-1, the J call TRBJ1-2; D uncertain. The germline V and J ends were trimmed by 2 bases and 8 bases, with 9 bases remaining between them. CDR3 length: 11 amino acids. CDR1 and CDR2 (germline): DFQATT, SNEGSKA (reference sequence). The CDR3 sequence is CSARIPQGYTF. The CDR3 region has the DNA TGCAGTGCTAGAATCCCCCAGGGCTACACCTTC.